The rows below give T cell receptor beta chains drawn from one sample of a study of T cells in Graves' hyperthyroidism and ophthalmopathy. A single record per CDR3 protein comes from TCRdb applying MiXCR to the multiplex PCR reads. The sample yields about 350,000 distinct CDR3 sequences, roughly 13% seen once. Sequencing was performed on blood. These receptors were taken from a woman in her 30s with Graves' hyperthyroidism. Both conserved end residues are part of each CDR3. D genes are given only for firm matches. Not all rows give a size; the values are once, few, many and, for expanded clones, a class.

J: TRBJ1-2; D: .; V: TRBV25-1; size: .; CDR3: CASSSGTSYGYTF; DNA: TGTGCCAGCAGTTCCGGGACGTCCTATGGCTACACCTTC
J: TRBJ1-6; D: .; V: TRBV12-3/TRBV12-4; size: .; CDR3: CASRRGPDSPLHF; DNA: TGTGCCAGCAGACGGGGCCCAGATTCACCCCTCCACTTT
J: TRBJ2-3; D: .; V: TRBV15; size: .; CDR3: CATSRDPGLGPEYF; DNA: TGTGCCACCAGCAGAGATCCGGGCCTGGGACCGGAGTATTTT
J: TRBJ2-3; D: .; V: TRBV7-9; size: many; CDR3: CASSLVRDILTDTQYF; DNA: TGTGCCAGCAGCTTAGTGAGGGACATCCTCACAGATACGCAGTATTTT
J: TRBJ1-1; D: .; V: TRBV18; size: few; CDR3: CASSPNGADTEAFF; DNA: TGTGCCAGCTCACCAAATGGTGCGGACACTGAAGCTTTCTTT
J: TRBJ2-1; D: TRBD2; V: TRBV30; size: few; CDR3: CAWKGLETNEQFF; DNA: TGTGCCTGGAAGGGACTAGAGACGAATGAGCAGTTCTTC
J: TRBJ1-2; D: .; V: TRBV7-6; size: many; CDR3: CASSPSGAYGYTF; DNA: TGTGCCAGCAGCCCCAGCGGGGCTTATGGCTACACCTTC
J: TRBJ1-5; D: .; V: TRBV20-1; size: many; CDR3: CSASRTGNQPQHF; DNA: TGCAGTGCTAGCCGGACAGGCAATCAGCCCCAGCATTTT
J: TRBJ2-5; D: TRBD2; V: TRBV3-1; size: many; CDR3: CASSQDGLAGGSKYF; DNA: TGTGCCAGCAGCCAAGACGGGCTAGCGGGAGGCTCGAAGTACTTC
J: TRBJ1-2; D: .; V: TRBV7-2; size: .; CDR3: CASSLLGAVDYGYTF; DNA: TGTGCCAGCAGCTTACTGGGGGCGGTGGACTATGGCTACACCTTC
J: TRBJ1-5; D: .; V: TRBV2; size: few; CDR3: CASSGWPQGRGNQPQHF; DNA: TGTGCCAGCAGTGGATGGCCCCAGGGAAGGGGCAATCAGCCCCAGCATTTT
J: TRBJ2-7; D: .; V: TRBV28; size: few; CDR3: CASTGAVLYEQYF; DNA: TGTGCCAGCACCGGGGCAGTGCTCTACGAGCAGTACTTC
J: TRBJ1-5; D: .; V: TRBV6-2/TRBV6-3; size: many; CDR3: CASKRGGNQPQHF; DNA: TGTGCCAGCAAACGGGGGGGCAATCAGCCCCAGCATTTT
J: TRBJ2-3; D: TRBD2; V: TRBV28; size: many; CDR3: CASGGTRTTDTQYF; DNA: TGTGCCAGCGGGGGGACTAGAACGACAGATACGCAGTATTTT
J: TRBJ2-1; D: TRBD2; V: TRBV7-2; size: .; CDR3: CASSLLLTSGSEQFF; DNA: TGTGCCAGCAGCCTCCTCCTGACTAGCGGGAGTGAGCAGTTCTTC
J: TRBJ1-1; D: .; V: TRBV29-1; size: .; CDR3: CSVEPRIHTEAFF; DNA: TGCAGCGTTGAACCACGGATTCACACTGAAGCTTTCTTT
J: TRBJ2-1; D: TRBD2; V: TRBV3-1; size: many; CDR3: CASSQSGRSGEQFF; DNA: TGTGCCAGCAGCCAAAGCGGGAGGTCGGGTGAGCAGTTCTTC
J: TRBJ2-7; D: .; V: TRBV6-1; size: .; CDR3: CASKITGTTYEQYF; DNA: TGTGCCAGCAAGATCACCGGGACAACCTACGAGCAGTACTTC
J: TRBJ2-1; D: .; V: TRBV24-1; size: few; CDR3: CATSDTGLPAASEQFF; DNA: TGTGCCACCAGTGACACGGGCCTCCCCGCGGCTAGTGAGCAGTTCTTC
J: TRBJ2-7; D: .; V: TRBV19; size: .; CDR3: CASSMDLTAYEQYF; DNA: TGTGCCAGTAGTATGGACTTGACGGCCTACGAGCAGTACTTC
J: TRBJ1-1; D: TRBD1; V: TRBV9; size: many; CDR3: CASSAGTDEAFF; DNA: TGTGCCAGCAGTGCCGGGACAGATGAAGCTTTCTTT
J: TRBJ2-7; D: TRBD2; V: TRBV7-2; size: few; CDR3: CASSSRTSGRPRGDEQYF; DNA: TGTGCCAGCAGCTCAAGGACTAGCGGGAGGCCCCGGGGGGACGAGCAGTACTTC
J: TRBJ2-4; D: TRBD2; V: TRBV6-5; size: few; CDR3: CASSYQGLAGSKNIQYF; DNA: TGTGCCAGCAGTTACCAGGGACTAGCGGGGAGTAAAAACATTCAGTACTTC
J: TRBJ2-3; D: .; V: TRBV12-5; size: many; CDR3: CASGFLENTQYF; DNA: TGTGCTAGTGGTTTCCTGGAGAATACGCAGTATTTT
J: TRBJ2-1; D: .; V: TRBV29-1; size: .; CDR3: CSAWFYEQFF; DNA: TGCAGTGCGTGGTTTTATGAGCAGTTCTTC
J: TRBJ1-1; D: .; V: TRBV12-3/TRBV12-4; size: .; CDR3: CASSLDWIGMNTEAFF; DNA: TGTGCCAGCAGCTTGGACTGGATCGGCATGAACACTGAAGCTTTCTTT
J: TRBJ1-2; D: .; V: TRBV3-1; size: many; CDR3: CASSQDGRLANYGYTF; DNA: TGTGCCAGCAGCCAAGATGGACGGCTAGCTAACTATGGCTACACCTTC
J: TRBJ2-3; D: TRBD2; V: TRBV2; size: many; CDR3: CASRAPGLAGTQYF; DNA: TGTGCCAGCAGGGCCCCGGGACTAGCGGGCACGCAGTATTTT
J: TRBJ1-2; D: TRBD1; V: TRBV5-6; size: few; CDR3: CASSLGTGANYGYTF; DNA: TGTGCCAGCAGCTTGGGGACAGGGGCTAACTATGGCTACACCTTC
J: TRBJ2-7; D: .; V: TRBV7-9; size: .; CDR3: CASSLNVRGSYEQYF; DNA: TGTGCCAGCAGCTTAAATGTCCGAGGCTCCTACGAGCAGTACTTC
J: TRBJ2-1; D: .; V: TRBV6-5; size: once; CDR3: CASSYSIVGRNEQFF; DNA: TGTGCCAGCAGTTACTCGATCGTGGGACGTAATGAGCAGTTCTTC
J: TRBJ1-4; D: .; V: TRBV28; size: many; CDR3: CASSPQLREKLFF; DNA: TGTGCCAGCAGCCCCCAGCTCCGGGAAAAACTGTTTTTT
J: TRBJ2-2; D: .; V: TRBV5-1; size: many; CDR3: CASSLDPWRAGTGELFF; DNA: TGCGCCAGCAGCTTGGATCCCTGGAGGGCTGGCACCGGGGAGCTGTTTTTT
J: TRBJ1-2; D: TRBD1; V: TRBV18; size: .; CDR3: CASSPGQIYGYTF; DNA: TGTGCCAGCTCACCGGGACAGATCTATGGCTACACCTTC
J: TRBJ2-6; D: .; V: TRBV6-5; size: .; CDR3: CASSYRTAGANVLTF; DNA: TGTGCCAGCAGTTATCGCACTGCGGGGGCCAACGTCCTGACTTTC
J: TRBJ1-2; D: .; V: TRBV7-2; size: many; CDR3: CAVLQTQNYGYTF; DNA: TGTGCCGTCCTACAGACCCAAAACTATGGCTACACCTTC
J: TRBJ1-1; D: TRBD1; V: TRBV10-3; size: many; CDR3: CAISEGGTGEAFF; DNA: TGTGCCATCAGTGAAGGGGGCACCGGTGAAGCTTTCTTT
J: TRBJ2-5; D: TRBD1; V: TRBV18; size: few; CDR3: CASSPRQGGSTETQYF; DNA: TGTGCCAGCTCACCAAGACAGGGGGGTTCTACGGAGACCCAGTACTTC
J: TRBJ2-2; D: .; V: TRBV6-2/TRBV6-3; size: many; CDR3: CASSYGISEGTGELFF; DNA: TGTGCCAGCAGTTACGGGATTAGCGAGGGCACCGGGGAGCTGTTTTTT
J: TRBJ2-2; D: TRBD2; V: TRBV20-1; size: many; CDR3: CSARGPGLAGTGELFF; DNA: TGCAGTGCTAGAGGTCCGGGACTAGCGGGCACCGGGGAGCTGTTTTTT